The entry that follows covers one T cell receptor beta chain sequence. The germline V gene encodes CDR1 SGHNT and CDR2 YENEEA. J lost 7 bases, V lost 5 bases, and 9 bases had no gene match. The CDR3 length is 16 residues. This specimen belongs to a study of blood T cell repertoires in COVID-19. In the source study's methods: Counts of nucleated cells, estimated from reference gene primer amplification, were obtained. Here immunoSEQ multiplex PCR was the method, and the copy in TCRdb shows in-frame clones only, minus some. V and J calls and clone size follow that table, whereas D and trimming were derived from the DNA. The sample has about 170,000 clones, roughly 86% seen once.

This receptor was identified in a man in his fifties or sixties with active or convalescent COVID-19. Input material: peripheral blood. The chain links TRBV11-3 to TRBJ2-1; 12 nucleotides agree with TRBD1. Here the CDR3 reads CASSRPGQGARNEQFF. CDR3 sequence (DNA): TGTGCCAGCAGCCGTCCGGGACAGGGGGCACGTAATGAGCAGTTCTTC. Full variable domain (rest looked up from reference TRBV11-3 and TRBJ2-1): EAGVVQSPRYKIIEKKQPVAFWCNPISGHNTLYWYLQNLGQGPELLIRYENEEAVDDSQLPKDRFSAERLKGVDSTLKIQPAELGDSAVYLCASSRPGQGARNEQFFGPGTRLTVL.